This T cell receptor (beta chain) was captured by sequencing in a study of CD4 T cell repertoires in COVID-19. The wider study: After 9 to 11 days of IL-2 expansion, CFSE-low cells were relabeled and restimulated with other coronavirus spikes.

Generated by immunoSEQ multiplex PCR, the TCRdb table keeps only in-frame clones and is missing some. The top ten clones hold roughly a fifth of a sample with 600 to 650 clones, 15% to 20% of them seen once. Germline V gives CDR1 MNHNY, CDR2 SVGAGI (reference sequence). The CDR3 contains 16 residues. V was clipped by 7 bases and J by 0 bases; unmatched bases: 5. The study, taken as a whole, reports: Sharing of several most expanded SARS-CoV-2-reactive clonotypes across memory subsets suggested intraclonal diversification. SARS-CoV and/or HKU1 spike cultures shared between 7 and 25% of SARS-CoV-2 clonotypes.

This clone is classed as large. No antigen is known for it. CFSE-labeled cells were stimulated with autologous monocytes plus recombinant SARS-CoV-2 spike or nucleoprotein. Each stimulated subset culture started from over 450,000 cells. The sample was circulating follicular helper CD4+ T cells, cultured in vitro, taken after recovery from COVID-19. The gene calls are TRBV6-6 and TRBJ1-4; 10 nucleotides line up with TRBD1. This TCR came from a human donor who had COVID-19. The CDR3 sequence is CASIRGQGATNEKLFF. CDR3 sequence (DNA): TGTGCCAGCATTCGCGGACAGGGGGCAACTAATGAAAAACTGTTTTTT.